This TCR beta chain was retrieved from a study of blood T cell repertoires in COVID-19. As for the study in general: The United States, Italy and Spain supplied acute and convalescent COVID-19 samples.

Authors' processing steps: Estimated nucleated cell counts came from reference gene primer amplification. Produced via immunoSEQ multiplex PCR; TCRdb's table is partial and in-frame only. The V and J calls and clone size are taken from that table; D and trimming were inferred from the DNA. Among 230,000 or so clones listed, approximately 90% were seen once. V gave up 4 bases and J gave up 7 bases, with 17 bases separating them. Germline lookup yields CDR1 SGHNT and CDR2 YYREEE (reference sequence). This CDR3 has 14 amino acids. This clonotype was sampled from a woman aged 40 to 50 with acute COVID-19. The chain uses TRBV5-4 and TRBJ1-2, with TRBD1 as a possible D gene (5 bases). Sample: PBMCs or T cells enriched from blood (not recorded which). CDR3 bases: TGTGCCAGCAGCGCGGGACCACCTGGGAGTGGCTACACCTTC. This encodes CASSAGPPGSGYTF.